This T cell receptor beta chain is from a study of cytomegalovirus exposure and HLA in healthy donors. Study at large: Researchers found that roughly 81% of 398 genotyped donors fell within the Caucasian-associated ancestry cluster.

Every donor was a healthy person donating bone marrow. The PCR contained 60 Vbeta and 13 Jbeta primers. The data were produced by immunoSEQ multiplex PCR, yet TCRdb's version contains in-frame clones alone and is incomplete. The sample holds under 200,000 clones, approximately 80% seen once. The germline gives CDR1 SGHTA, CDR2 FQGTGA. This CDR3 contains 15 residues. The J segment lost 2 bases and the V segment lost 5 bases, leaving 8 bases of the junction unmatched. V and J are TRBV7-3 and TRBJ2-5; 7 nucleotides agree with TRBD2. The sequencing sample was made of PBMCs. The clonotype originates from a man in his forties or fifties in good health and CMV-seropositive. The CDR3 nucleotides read TGTGCCAGCAGCCAGCACGGGGGGTGGCAAGAGACCCAGTACTTC. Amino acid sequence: CASSQHGGWQETQYF.